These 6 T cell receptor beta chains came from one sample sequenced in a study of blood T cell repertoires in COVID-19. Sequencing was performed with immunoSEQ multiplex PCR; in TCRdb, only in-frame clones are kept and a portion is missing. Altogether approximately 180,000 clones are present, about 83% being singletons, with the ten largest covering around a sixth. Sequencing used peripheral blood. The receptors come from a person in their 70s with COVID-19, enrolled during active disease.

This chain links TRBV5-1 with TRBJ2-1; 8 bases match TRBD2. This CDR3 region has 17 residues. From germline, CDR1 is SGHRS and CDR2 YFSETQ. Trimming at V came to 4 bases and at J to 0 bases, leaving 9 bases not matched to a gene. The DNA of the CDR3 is TGCGCCAGCAGCGGTCCTACTAGCGGAAGCTCCTACAATGAGCAGTTCTTC. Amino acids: CASSGPTSGSSYNEQFF.

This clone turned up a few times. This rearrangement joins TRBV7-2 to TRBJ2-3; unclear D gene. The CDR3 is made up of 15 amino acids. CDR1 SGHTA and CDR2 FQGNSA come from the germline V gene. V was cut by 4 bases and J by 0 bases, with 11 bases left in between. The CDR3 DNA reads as TGTGCCAGCAGCTCCACCCCGACTAGCACAGATACGCAGTATTTT. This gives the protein CASSSTPTSTDTQYF.

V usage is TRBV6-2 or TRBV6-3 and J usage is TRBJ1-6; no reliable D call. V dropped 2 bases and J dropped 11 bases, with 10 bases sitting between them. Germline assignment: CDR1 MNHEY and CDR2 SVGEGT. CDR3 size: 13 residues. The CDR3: CASSYPERPPLHF. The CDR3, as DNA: TGTGCCAGCAGTTACCCCGAGCGCCCACCCCTCCACTTT.

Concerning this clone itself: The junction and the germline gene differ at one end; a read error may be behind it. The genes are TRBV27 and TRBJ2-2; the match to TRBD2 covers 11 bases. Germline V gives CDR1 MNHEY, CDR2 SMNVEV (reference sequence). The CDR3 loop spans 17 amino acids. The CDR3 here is CASTLHTSGGNTGELFF. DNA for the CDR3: TGTGCCAGCACTTTACATACTAGCGGGGGAAACACCGGGGAGCTGTTTTTT.

CDR3 sequence: CASSLGTANTGELFF. The CDR3 DNA sequence: TGTGCCAGCAGTTTGGGGACAGCGAACACCGGGGAGCTGTTTTTT. The V gene is TRBV27, the J gene TRBJ2-2; 7 nucleotides agree with TRBD1. Per germline, CDR1 MNHEY and CDR2 SMNVEV (reference sequence). The CDR3 has 15 amino acids. With V trimmed by 3 bases and J by 0 bases, 1 base remained unmatched.

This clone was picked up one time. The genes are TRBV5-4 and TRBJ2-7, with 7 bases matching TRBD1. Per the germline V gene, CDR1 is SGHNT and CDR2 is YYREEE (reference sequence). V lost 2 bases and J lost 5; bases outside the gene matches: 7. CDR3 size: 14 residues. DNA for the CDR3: TGTGCCAGCAGCTTATCACAGGGGAAACACGAGCAGTACTTC. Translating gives CASSLSQGKHEQYF. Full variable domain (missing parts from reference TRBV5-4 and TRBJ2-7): ETGVTQSPTHLIKTRGQQVTLRCSSQSGHNTVSWYQQALGQGPQFIFQYYREEENGRGNFPPRFSGLQFPNYSSELNVNALELDDSALYLCASSLSQGKHEQYFGPGTRLTVT.